What follows are 27 T cell receptor beta chains derived from one specimen sequenced in a study of response to subunit inactivated influenza vaccine. MiXCR was run by TCRdb on the RT-PCR reads, yielding one entry per CDR3 protein. The data hold 630,000 or so distinct CDR3 sequences, with 15% to 19% observed a single time. Sequencing used PBMCs from blood, obtained approximately 13 days after vaccination. Every receptor here comes from a man in his forties or fifties who received an inactivated influenza vaccine.

This clonotype was recorded a few times. The CDR3 sequence: CASSFSRTGPNNEQFF. CDR3 nucleotides: TGTGCCAGCAGTTTTTCCCGGACAGGACCTAACAATGAGCAGTTCTTC. The rearrangement uses TRBV12-3 or TRBV12-4 and TRBJ2-1, with 7 positions matching TRBD1. J lost 5 bases, V lost 3 bases, and 10 bases had no gene match. The CDR3 has 16 residues.

This clonotype was seen a few times. The CDR3 region is CASSRREGPGELFF. The CDR3 DNA is TGTGCCAGCAGTCGGCGGGAGGGCCCCGGGGAGCTGTTTTTT. This chain joins TRBV6-1 and TRBJ2-2; TRBD2 aligns across 9 bases. V shed 5 bases and J 6 bases; nucleotides not matched to a gene: 4. The CDR3 is 14 residues long. CDR1 is MNHNS, CDR2 SASEGT, per germline.

This clonotype appeared a few times. The CDR3 region has the DNA TGTGCCAGCAGCTTAAGGGGGACTAGCACAGATACGCAGTATTTT. Its protein is CASSLRGTSTDTQYF. The chain joins TRBV7-3 to TRBJ2-3; D may be TRBD2 (6 bases). Germline V CDR1 and CDR2: SGHTA, FQGTGA. The CDR3 has 15 amino acids. Trimming removed 1 base from V and 0 bases from J, with 8 bases in between.

This clonotype was counted a few times. Here the CDR3 reads CASSPDPGGAYQETQYF. The CDR3 region has the DNA TGTGCCAGCAGCCCCGACCCCGGGGGGGCTTACCAAGAGACCCAGTACTTC. The chain uses TRBV14 and TRBJ2-5, with 8 bases fitting TRBD2. Germline CDR1 reads SGHDN; CDR2 reads FVKESK. The CDR3 spans 17 residues. V gave up 4 bases and J gave up 0 bases; unmatched junction bases: 10. The complete variable domain, with remaining parts taken from reference TRBV14 and TRBJ2-5, reads EAGVTQFPSHSVIEKGQTVTLRCDPISGHDNLYWYRRVMGKEIKFLLHFVKESKQDESGMPNNRFLAERTGGTYSTLKVQPAELEDSGVYFCASSPDPGGAYQETQYFGPGTRLLVL.

This rearrangement joins TRBV2 to TRBJ1-2; D not resolved. The CDR3 has 14 residues. With 6 bases removed from V and 4 bases from J, the gap between germline ends came to 15 bases. Germline V gene lookup returns CDR1 SNHLY and CDR2 FYNNEI. The CDR3 DNA reads as TGTGCCAGCAGCGAGGTGGTATTTGGCTATGGCTACACCTTC. Its translation is CASSEVVFGYGYTF.

Concerning this clonotype itself: A clone one base away is much larger, so this may be a read error. The chain links TRBV20-1 to TRBJ1-5, with D perhaps matching TRBD1 (5 bases). Germline V lookup: CDR1 DFQATT, CDR2 SNEGSKA (reference sequence). This CDR3 region has 16 residues. V was clipped by 3 bases and J by 6 bases, with 21 bases between them. CDR3 sequence (DNA): TGCAGTGCTAGCGGAGACAGAAGAACCAATCTTCAGCCCCAGCATTTT. Residues: CSASGDRRTNLQPQHF.

This clonotype occurred many times. V and J are TRBV28 and TRBJ2-3, with 9 bases lining up with TRBD2. V lost 4 bases and J lost 5; bases outside the gene matches: 10. This CDR3 has 16 amino acids. CDR1 and CDR2 (germline): MDHEN, SYDVKM. The CDR3 DNA follows: TGTGCCAGCAGTTCGCGCCATAGCGGGAGTCAAGATACGCAGTATTTT. Translating gives CASSSRHSGSQDTQYF.

The V call is TRBV9, the J call TRBJ2-1; no clear D gene. Germline loops: CDR1 SGDLS, CDR2 YYNGEE. Trimming removed 0 bases from V and 0 bases from J, with 7 bases in between. The CDR3 length is 15 residues. CDR3 bases: TGTGCCAGCAGCGTAGAGGCCAGCTCCTACAATGAGCAGTTCTTC. Amino acid sequence: CASSVEASSYNEQFF. Together with reference TRBV9 and TRBJ2-1, the CDR3 gives the full variable domain: DSGVTQTPKHLITATGQRVTLRCSPRSGDLSVYWYQQSLDQGLQFLIQYYNGEERAKGNILERFSAQQFPDLHSELNLSSLELGDSALYFCASSVEASSYNEQFFGPGTRLTVL.

This clonotype has only a few counts. The chain is built from TRBV5-1 and TRBJ2-5; D possibly uses TRBD1 or TRBD2 (6 bases each). Germline V gene sequence: CDR1 SGHRS, CDR2 YFSETQ. The CDR3 sequence is 14 residues long. The V gene lost 3 bases and the J gene lost 3 bases, with 12 bases spanning the gap. This CDR3 is CASSSRGPEETQYF. Here the CDR3 DNA reads TGCGCCAGCAGCTCTCGGGGGCCCGAAGAGACCCAGTACTTC. Together with reference TRBV5-1 and TRBJ2-5, the CDR3 gives the full variable domain: KAGVTQTPRYLIKTRGQQVTLSCSPISGHRSVSWYQQTPGQGLQFLFEYFSETQRNKGNFPGRFSGRQFSNSRSEMNVSTLELGDSALYLCASSSRGPEETQYFGPGTRLLVL.

V is TRBV4-3 and J is TRBJ2-1, with D tentatively TRBD2 (5 bases). The germline V gene has CDR1 LGHNA and CDR2 YSLEER. The CDR3 spans 15 residues. V lost 3 bases and J 2 bases, leaving 11 bases between the germline ends. The CDR3 reads CASSQVAAAYNEQFF. The CDR3 DNA is TGCGCCAGCAGCCAGGTGGCAGCGGCCTACAATGAGCAGTTCTTC.

This chain joins TRBV5-1 and TRBJ2-2; 12 bases fit TRBD1. CDR3 length: 15 amino acids. V was clipped by 5 bases and J by 5 bases; unmatched bases: 4. CDR1 and CDR2 from the germline V gene are SGHRS and YFSETQ. CDR3 loop: CASRKGQGATGELFF. As DNA, the CDR3 is TGCGCCAGCAGGAAGGGACAGGGGGCGACCGGGGAGCTGTTTTTT.

This clonotype was recorded many times. This chain uses TRBV28 with TRBJ2-1; weak D call: TRBD2 (5 bases). CDR1 MDHEN and CDR2 SYDVKM come from the germline V gene. The length of the CDR3 is 13 residues. Trimming shortened V by 5 bases and J by 10 bases, and 15 bases separated the two germline ends. As DNA, the CDR3 is TGTGCCAGCAGTACCGGACTGATCCCCGAGCAGTTCTTC. Translation gives CASSTGLIPEQFF.

CDR3 amino acids: CASSALGGDTQYF. The CDR3 region has the DNA TGTGCCAGCAGTGCACTAGGCGGAGATACGCAGTATTTT. J is TRBJ2-3 and V is TRBV2; perhaps TRBD2 as D (5 bases). The CDR3 is 13 amino acids. Germline CDR1 reads SNHLY; CDR2 reads FYNNEI. Trimming shortened V by 4 bases and J by 5 bases, and 10 bases separated the two germline ends.

This clonotype was recorded many times. The chain joins TRBV6-2 or TRBV6-3 to TRBJ2-5; no reliable D call. The ends were cut back, 2 bases at V and 0 bases at J, with 10 bases in the middle. Looked up from germline, CDR1 is MNHEY and CDR2 is SVGEGT. CDR3 length: 15 amino acids. The CDR3 spells CASSYEPSNQETQYF. Written as DNA, the CDR3 is TGTGCCAGCAGTTACGAACCAAGCAACCAAGAGACCCAGTACTTC.

This clonotype was counted ten times or more. The rearrangement joins TRBV12-3 or TRBV12-4 to TRBJ2-7; no clear D. The CDR3 contains 13 residues. V was trimmed by 6 bases and J by 1 base, leaving 10 bases between them. In DNA, the CDR3 is TGTGCCAGCAGCCCCCCTGCATCCTACGAGCAGTACTTC. Its protein product is CASSPPASYEQYF.

This clonotype was picked up a small number of times. The rearrangement joins TRBV15 to TRBJ2-7, with 10 nucleotides matching TRBD2. This CDR3 has 15 amino acids. CDR1 LNHNV and CDR2 YYDKDF come from the germline V gene (reference sequence). The J segment lost 3 bases and the V segment lost 3 bases, leaving 5 bases of the junction unmatched. CDR3 in amino acids: CATSRGLAGVYEQYF. CDR3 in DNA: TGTGCCACCAGCAGGGGCCTAGCGGGAGTCTACGAGCAGTACTTC. Using reference TRBV15 and TRBJ2-7 for the parts outside the CDR3, the full variable domain is DAMVIQNPRYQVTQFGKPVTLSCSQTLNHNVMYWYQQKSSQAPKLLFHYYDKDFNNEADTPDNFQSRRPNTSFCFLDIRSPGLGDTAMYLCATSRGLAGVYEQYFGPGTRLTVT.

This clonotype has more than one count but fewer than ten. The rearrangement joins TRBV7-2 to TRBJ2-6; 7 nucleotides align to TRBD2. Germline CDR1 and CDR2: SGHTA and FQGNSA. J gave up 0 bases and V 11 bases, and 10 bases lay outside the gene matches. The CDR3 loop spans 16 amino acids. CDR3 DNA: TGTGCCCGGGGGAGGGATTATTCCTCTGGGGCCAACGTCCTGACTTTC. This codes for CARGRDYSSGANVLTF.

This clonotype was seen only a few times. This sequence joins TRBV28 and TRBJ1-2; tentative D call: TRBD1 (6 bases). Between the trimmed V and J ends, which lost 5 bases and 6 bases, there was a span of 16 bases. CDR1 is MDHEN, CDR2 SYDVKM, per germline. CDR3 length equals 14 residues. CDR3 amino acids: CASSPRGGAHGYTF. The CDR3 nucleotides are TGTGCCAGCAGTCCACGAGGGGGGGCCCATGGCTACACCTTC.

The chain carries TRBV28 and TRBJ2-5; D is undetermined. CDR3 length: 14 residues. Germline-derived CDR1 and CDR2 are MDHEN and SYDVKM. V dropped 6 bases and J dropped 2 bases, with 13 bases sitting between them. CDR3 in DNA: TGTGCCAGCAGGCGGAAGAGCGCACAAGAGACCCAGTACTTC. Encoded protein: CASRRKSAQETQYF. The full variable domain, rest sourced from reference TRBV28 and TRBJ2-5, is DVKVTQSSRYLVKRTGEKVFLECVQDMDHENMFWYRQDPGLGLRLIYFSYDVKMKEKGDIPEGYSVSREKKERFSLILESASTNQTSMYLCASRRKSAQETQYFGPGTRLLVL.

The chain employs TRBV20-1 and TRBJ1-5; D possibly corresponds to TRBD1 (6 bases). Germline V CDR1 and CDR2: DFQATT, SNEGSKA (reference sequence). The CDR3 loop spans 13 amino acids. The V end was cut by 2 bases, the J end by 3 bases, with 8 bases between. DNA for the CDR3: TGCAGTGCTAGAAGGACAGCCAATCAGCCCCAGCATTTT. As protein: CSARRTANQPQHF.

This clonotype has more than one count but fewer than ten. The chain is built from TRBV5-1 and TRBJ2-6; 9 bases fit TRBD2. CDR1 is SGHRS, CDR2 YFSETQ, per germline. The trim removed 3 bases at V and 0 bases at J, leaving 10 bases unmatched. This CDR3 region has 19 residues. CDR3 protein: CASSSASGTRSSGANVLTF. DNA of the CDR3: TGCGCCAGCAGCTCCGCTAGCGGGACCCGGAGCTCTGGGGCCAACGTCCTGACTTTC.

This rearrangement joins TRBV5-1 to TRBJ2-5, with D perhaps TRBD1 (6 bases). The CDR3 has 13 amino acids. Trimming shortened V by 6 bases and J by 4 bases, and 13 bases separated the two germline ends. The germline V gene has CDR1 SGHRS and CDR2 YFSETQ. The CDR3 protein is CASTPGRGETQYF. CDR3 in DNA: TGCGCCAGCACCCCCGGCAGGGGAGAGACCCAGTACTTC. Looking up the rest from reference TRBV5-1 and TRBJ2-5 gives the full variable domain: KAGVTQTPRYLIKTRGQQVTLSCSPISGHRSVSWYQQTPGQGLQFLFEYFSETQRNKGNFPGRFSGRQFSNSRSEMNVSTLELGDSALYLCASTPGRGETQYFGPGTRLLVL.

This clonotype was counted between two and nine times. The chain has TRBV5-1 and TRBJ2-3, with D unclear. This CDR3 has 16 amino acids. V dropped 4 bases and J dropped 0 bases, with 15 bases sitting between them. Germline assignment: CDR1 SGHRS and CDR2 YFSETQ. CDR3 coding DNA: TGCGCCAGCAGCCCACTTGGGGTGGGGAGCACAGATACGCAGTATTTT. It codes for CASSPLGVGSTDTQYF.

The gene calls are TRBV27 and TRBJ2-7, with a weak D call TRBD2 (7 bases). Trimming pared 5 bases from V and 4 bases from J, leaving 21 bases between. Germline V gene lookup returns CDR1 MNHEY and CDR2 SMNVEV (reference sequence). The CDR3 runs to 16 residues. CDR3 sequence reads: CASSPQGRGGLYEQYF. The DNA of the CDR3 is TGTGCCAGCAGTCCCCAGGGAAGGGGGGGCTTGTACGAGCAGTACTTC.

This chain connects TRBV5-1 to TRBJ1-2, with 7 bases matching TRBD1. V trimming: 4 bases; J trimming: 4 bases; junction bases outside the gene matches: 13. The CDR3 loop spans 16 amino acids. Germline V gene sequence: CDR1 SGHRS, CDR2 YFSETQ. The CDR3 loop is CASSLSLTGPPYGYTF. CDR3 bases: TGCGCCAGCAGCCTCTCCTTGACAGGGCCTCCCTATGGCTACACCTTC.

This clonotype was observed many times. The J gene is TRBJ1-6, the V gene TRBV12-3 or TRBV12-4, with 10 bases identical to TRBD1. The CDR3 is made up of 14 amino acids. J was trimmed by 9 bases and V by 6 bases; bases with no gene match: 5. CDR3 coding DNA: TGTGCCAGCAGCTCGGGACAGGGGACTTCACCCCTCCACTTT. Encoded protein: CASSSGQGTSPLHF.

This clonotype came up many times. The chain employs TRBV12-3 or TRBV12-4 and TRBJ2-1; 10 bases agree with TRBD1. This CDR3 contains 13 residues. V was pared by 7 bases and J by 8 bases, with 5 bases of the junction left unmatched. CDR3 DNA sequence: TGTGCCAGCACCCGGGACAGGGGCGATGAGCAGTTCTTC. This codes for CASTRDRGDEQFF.